The 9 T cell receptor beta chains below were found in one sample sequenced in a study of lymphopenia after photon versus proton radiotherapy. The method was immunoSEQ multiplex PCR; TCRdb's version includes in-frame clones alone and lacks a portion of them. The table records about 5,000 clones, roughly 91% of them present only once. Source: peripheral blood, taken from a patient treated with photon-based radiotherapy. All receptors derive from a young man with gastric cancer.

This clone was detected only once. The chain couples TRBV11-3 to TRBJ2-3, with D perhaps TRBD1 (5 bases). V lost 6 bases to trimming and J lost 3 bases, with 10 bases between them. The CDR3 has 13 residues. Germline V gene lookup returns CDR1 SGHNT and CDR2 YENEEA. The CDR3 reads CASSIDRTDTQYF. The CDR3 DNA is TGTGCCAGCAGTATTGACAGAACAGATACGCAGTATTTT.

The chain links TRBV5-1 to TRBJ2-3, with no clear D. From germline, CDR1 is SGHRS and CDR2 YFSETQ. Trimming took off 0 bases at V and 0 bases at J, with 8 bases between the two ends. The CDR3 extends over 15 amino acids. CDR3 loop: CASSLATASTDTQYF. CDR3 coding DNA: TGCGCCAGCAGCTTGGCAACGGCTAGCACAGATACGCAGTATTTT.

The genes are TRBV7-9 and TRBJ2-1; no definite D call. The CDR3 spans 15 residues. Germline-derived CDR1 and CDR2 are SEHNR and FQNEAQ (reference sequence). Deletions cut 0 bases from V and 5 bases from J, with 11 bases between. The CDR3 nucleotides read TGTGCCAGCAGCTTAGCGAACGGGCAGAACAATGAGCAGTTCTTC. It yields the protein CASSLANGQNNEQFF.

This clone is a singleton in its sample. V gene TRBV5-6 combines with J gene TRBJ2-5; no definite D call. Trimming stripped 1 base from V and 5 bases from J, with 3 bases between. The CDR3 totals 11 residues. Germline V lookup: CDR1 SGHDT, CDR2 YYEEEE. The CDR3 DNA is TGTGCCAGCAGCTTGAGTGAGACCCAGTACTTC. Protein product: CASSLSETQYF.

V and J are TRBV4-3 and TRBJ2-1, with 9 positions matching TRBD1. V was pared by 2 bases and J by 1 base, with 6 bases of the junction left unmatched. CDR3 length: 17 amino acids. Per germline, CDR1 LGHNA and CDR2 YSLEER. CDR3 bases: TGCGCCAGCAGCCAATCCCCGACAGGGGGGTCCTACAATGAGCAGTTCTTC. Its protein product is CASSQSPTGGSYNEQFF.

The chain couples TRBV18 to TRBJ2-4; a weak D match, TRBD1 (5 bases). From germline, CDR1 is KGHSH and CDR2 LQKENI. V lost 0 bases and J 7 bases, leaving 10 bases between the germline ends. The CDR3 contains 14 residues. The CDR3, as DNA: TGTGCCAGCTCACCACCGGTAGGGGTGAACATTCAGTACTTC. It encodes CASSPPVGVNIQYF.

The V and J genes are TRBV7-2 and TRBJ2-2, with TRBD1 as a possible D gene (6 bases). The length of the CDR3 is 17 residues. Germline lookup yields CDR1 SGHTA and CDR2 FQGNSA. The ends were cut back, 1 base at V and 0 bases at J, with 12 bases in the middle. The CDR3 region has the DNA TGTGCCAGCAGCTTAGTGTCGGGACAAGCGAACACCGGGGAGCTGTTTTTT. Translated, it gives CASSLVSGQANTGELFF. The full variable domain, its missing parts supplied by reference TRBV7-2 and TRBJ2-2, is GAGVSQSPSNKVTEKGKDVELRCDPISGHTALYWYRQSLGQGLEFLIYFQGNSAPDKSGLPSDRFSAERTGGSVSTLTIQRTQQEDSAVYLCASSLVSGQANTGELFFGEGSRLTVL.

The chain recombines TRBV10-1 with TRBJ2-2; 8 positions match TRBD2. Trimming removed 3 bases from V and 7 bases from J; junction bases left unmatched: 7. The germline gives CDR1 WNHNN, CDR2 SYGVQD (reference sequence). CDR3 length equals 15 residues. The DNA for the CDR3 is TGCGCCAGCAGTGACTCGGGAGGGCATCACGGGGAGCTGTTTTTT. Amino acid sequence: CASSDSGGHHGELFF.

V is TRBV2 and J is TRBJ2-3, with 8 bases that match TRBD1. CDR1 and CDR2 from the germline V gene are SNHLY and FYNNEI. CDR3 length: 16 amino acids. After removal of 3 bases from V and 2 bases from J, the junction contained 7 bases not matched to a gene. This chain's CDR3 is CASSDYGTGYTDTQYF. CDR3 nucleotide sequence: TGTGCCAGCAGTGATTACGGGACAGGATACACAGATACGCAGTATTTT.